Shown below are 5 T cell receptor beta chains from a single sample sequenced in a study of control samples from healthy donors and cancer patients. TCRdb's table, derived via immunoSEQ multiplex PCR, lists solely in-frame clones and lacks some. The sample lists 150,000 to 200,000 clones, 85% to 95% occurring once. Sample: blood. These TCRs come from a middle-aged woman in good health.

The chain uses TRBV6-2 or TRBV6-3 and TRBJ1-6, with D unresolved. The CDR3 has 15 amino acids. V lost 2 bases to trimming and J lost 8 bases, with 13 bases between them. The germline CDR1 and CDR2 sequences are MNHEY and SVGEGT. CDR3 nucleotide sequence: TGTGCCAGCAGTTACAATGGCAAAGGAGATTCACCCCTCCACTTT. Translating gives CASSYNGKGDSPLHF.

The chain carries TRBV6-4 and TRBJ2-1; no clear D. This CDR3 has 13 residues. The V gene lost 3 bases and the J gene lost 9 bases, with 12 bases spanning the gap. The V gene's germline CDR1 is MRHNA and CDR2 SNTAGT. The CDR3 DNA follows: TGTGCCAGCAGTGAGCCCCCGTGGGGTGAGCAGTTCTTC. It is translated as CASSEPPWGEQFF.

Here the CDR3 DNA reads TGTGCCAGCAGCCGGGACCGAGTTAACAATGAGCAGTTCTTC. Translating gives CASSRDRVNNEQFF. The V gene is TRBV6-5, the J gene TRBJ2-1; the D gene could be TRBD1 or TRBD2 (5 bases each). Germline V CDR1 and CDR2: MNHEY, SVGAGI. This CDR3 is 14 amino acids long. Trimming shortened V by 6 bases and J by 5 bases, and 14 bases separated the two germline ends.

This clone appeared a single time. Germline and junction disagree at one end, which may indicate a read error. V usage is TRBV6-5 and J usage is TRBJ1-2, with a possible D match to TRBD1 (5 bases). CDR3 length equals 14 residues. Germline V gene sequence: CDR1 MNHEY, CDR2 SVGAGI. The CDR3 sequence: CASSNSDKNYGYTF. For the CDR3, the DNA is TGTGCCAGCAGTAACTCGGACAAGAACTATGGCTACACCTTC.

The V gene is TRBV18, the J gene TRBJ2-6; 9 bases map to TRBD1. Germline V CDR1 and CDR2: KGHSH, LQKENI. The CDR3 has 18 amino acids. V lost 2 bases and J lost 0; bases outside the gene matches: 5. The CDR3 here is CASSPFGQGISGANVLTF. Written as DNA, the CDR3 is TGTGCCAGCTCACCATTTGGACAGGGGATCTCTGGGGCCAACGTCCTGACTTTC.